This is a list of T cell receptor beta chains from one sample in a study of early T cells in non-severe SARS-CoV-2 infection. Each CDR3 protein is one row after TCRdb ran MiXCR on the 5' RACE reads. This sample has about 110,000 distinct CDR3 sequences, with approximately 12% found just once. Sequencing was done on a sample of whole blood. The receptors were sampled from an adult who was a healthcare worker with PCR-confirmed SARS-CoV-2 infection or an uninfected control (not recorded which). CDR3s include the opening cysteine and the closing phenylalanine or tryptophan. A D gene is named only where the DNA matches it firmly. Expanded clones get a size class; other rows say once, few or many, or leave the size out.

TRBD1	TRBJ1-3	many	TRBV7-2	TGTGCCAGCAGCTTAGTACAGGGGGGAGGAAACACCATATATTTT	CASSLVQGGGNTIYF
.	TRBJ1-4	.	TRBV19	TGTGCCAGTAGTCCGCTTACCTCGACAGATACGATTGCAACTAATGAAAAACTGTTTTTT	CASSPLTSTDTIATNEKLFF
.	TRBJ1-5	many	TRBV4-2	TGTGCCAGCAGCCAAGATAGGGGGGATCAGCCCCAGCATTTT	CASSQDRGDQPQHF
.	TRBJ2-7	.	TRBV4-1	TGCGCCAGCAGCCCATCTTCGCCGGGACTGTACGAGCAGTACTTC	CASSPSSPGLYEQYF
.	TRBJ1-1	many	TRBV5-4	TGTGCCAGCAGCAAAGGCGGGGTAGGGGACACTGAAGCTTTCTTT	CASSKGGVGDTEAFF
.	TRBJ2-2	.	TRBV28	TGTGCCAGCGGACGGACTACGACCGGAGGGGAGCTGTTTTTT	CASGRTTTGGELFF
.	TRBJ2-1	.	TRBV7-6	TGTGCCAGCAGCCCGGAGGGGACAGTTTTAATAGTCGGGAGTTTGAATGAGCAGTTCTTC	CASSPEGTVLIVGSLNEQFF
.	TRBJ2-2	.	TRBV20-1	TGCAGTGCTTGGAACACCGGGGAGCTGTTTTTT	CSAWNTGELFF
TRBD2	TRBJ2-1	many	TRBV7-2	TGTGCCAGCAGCTCGGGACTAGCGGGGGGTGAGCAGTTCTTC	CASSSGLAGGEQFF
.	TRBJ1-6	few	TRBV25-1	TGTGCCAGCAGTGAGGAACCTACGCGCAATTCACCCCTCCACTTT	CASSEEPTRNSPLHF
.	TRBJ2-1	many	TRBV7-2	TGTGCCAGCAGCCGTACCTGGGACCCGGCTGGGAATGAGCAGTTCTTC	CASSRTWDPAGNEQFF